Below, 4 T cell receptor beta chains from the same sample are listed, as sequenced in a study of blood T cell repertoires in COVID-19. The protocol was immunoSEQ multiplex PCR, while the TCRdb copy is restricted to in-frame clones and leaves out a portion. The top ten clones hold about 2% of a sample with hundreds of thousands of clones, 80% to 90% of them seen once. The material sequenced was PBMCs or T cells enriched from blood (not recorded which). Receptor source: a man aged 25-45 years who had recovered from COVID-19.

This clone has only a few counts. The J gene is TRBJ2-2, the V gene TRBV9; 12 bases map to TRBD1. The CDR3 spans 17 residues. CDR1 SGDLS and CDR2 YYNGEE come from the germline V gene. After removal of 3 bases from V and 7 bases from J, the junction contained 10 bases not matched to a gene. This chain's CDR3 is CASSGPRDRGHGGELFF. CDR3 sequence (DNA): TGTGCCAGCAGCGGACCTAGGGACAGGGGGCACGGCGGGGAGCTGTTTTTT.

This clone was found once. Here the CDR3 DNA reads TGTGCCTCATTCGGTCTTGGGACATCCCAATACGAGCAGTACTTC. Its translation is CASFGLGTSQYEQYF. The chain carries TRBV30 and TRBJ2-7; D is possibly TRBD1 (6 bases). V lost 7 bases and J lost 4, with 23 bases in between. The CDR3 has 15 amino acids. Germline V gene sequence: CDR1 GTSNPN, CDR2 SVGIG (reference sequence). The entire variable domain, with the rest obtained from reference TRBV30 and TRBJ2-7, is as follows: SQTIHQWPATLVQPVGSPLSLECTVEGTSNPNLYWYRQAAGRGLQLLFYSVGIGQISSEVPQNLSASRPQDRQFILSSKKLLLSDSGFYLCASFGLGTSQYEQYFGPGTRLTVT.

The chain employs TRBV7-3 and TRBJ2-1; D perhaps matches TRBD1 (6 bases). Deletions cut 5 bases from V and 12 bases from J, with 17 bases between. The CDR3 consists of 13 residues. Germline assignment: CDR1 SGHTA and CDR2 FQGTGA. CDR3 sequence: CASSNHGQKVQFF. The CDR3, as DNA: TGTGCCAGCAGCAACCATGGACAGAAAGTGCAGTTCTTC. Complete variable domain (other parts from reference TRBV7-3 and TRBJ2-1): GAGVSQTPSNKVTEKGKYVELRCDPISGHTALYWYRQSLGQGPEFLIYFQGTGAADDSGLPNDRFFAVRPEGSVSTLKIQRTERGDSAVYLCASSNHGQKVQFFGPGTRLTVL.

The chain has TRBV27 and TRBJ2-1; a possible D gene is TRBD2 (5 bases). The ends were cut back, 8 bases at V and 5 bases at J, with 22 bases in the middle. Germline V CDR1 and CDR2: MNHEY, SMNVEV (reference sequence). This CDR3 is 16 amino acids long. The chain's CDR3 is CASLSTRGGRHNEQFF. The CDR3 nucleotides are TGTGCCAGCCTTAGCACCCGGGGTGGGAGACACAATGAGCAGTTCTTC.